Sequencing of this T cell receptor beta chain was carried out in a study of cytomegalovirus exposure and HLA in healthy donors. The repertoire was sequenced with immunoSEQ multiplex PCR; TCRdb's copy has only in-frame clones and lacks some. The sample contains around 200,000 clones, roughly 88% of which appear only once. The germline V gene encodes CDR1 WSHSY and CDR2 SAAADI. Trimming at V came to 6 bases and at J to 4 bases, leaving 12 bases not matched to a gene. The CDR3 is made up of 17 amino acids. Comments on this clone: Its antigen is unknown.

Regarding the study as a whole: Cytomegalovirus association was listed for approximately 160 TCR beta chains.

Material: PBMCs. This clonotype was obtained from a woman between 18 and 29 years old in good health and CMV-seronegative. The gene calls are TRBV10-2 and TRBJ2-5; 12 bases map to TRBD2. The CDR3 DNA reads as TGCGCCAGCAGACCCTCTAGCGGGAGGGCTGGGGGAGAGACCCAGTACTTC. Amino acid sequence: CASRPSSGRAGGETQYF.